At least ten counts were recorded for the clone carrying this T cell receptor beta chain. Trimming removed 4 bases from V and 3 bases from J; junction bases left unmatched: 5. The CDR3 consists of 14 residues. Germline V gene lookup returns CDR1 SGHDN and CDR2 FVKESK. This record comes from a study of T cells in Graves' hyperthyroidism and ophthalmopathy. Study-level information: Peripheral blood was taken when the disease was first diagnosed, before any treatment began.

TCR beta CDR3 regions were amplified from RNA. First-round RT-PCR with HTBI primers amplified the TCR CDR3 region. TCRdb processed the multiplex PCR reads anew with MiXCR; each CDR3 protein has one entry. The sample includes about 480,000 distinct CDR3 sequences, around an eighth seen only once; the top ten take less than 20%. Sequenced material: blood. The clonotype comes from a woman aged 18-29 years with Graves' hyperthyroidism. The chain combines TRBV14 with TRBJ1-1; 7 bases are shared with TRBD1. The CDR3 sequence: CASSPWDSYTEAFF. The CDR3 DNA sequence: TGTGCCAGCAGCCCTTGGGACAGTTACACTGAAGCTTTCTTT. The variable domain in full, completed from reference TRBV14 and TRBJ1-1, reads EAGVTQFPSHSVIEKGQTVTLRCDPISGHDNLYWYRRVMGKEIKFLLHFVKESKQDESGMPNNRFLAERTGGTYSTLKVQPAELEDSGVYFCASSPWDSYTEAFFGQGTRLTVV.